The rows below give T cell receptor beta chains drawn from one sample of a study of OX40 agonist ivuxolimab in advanced cancers. Data came from immunoSEQ multiplex PCR; TCRdb stores just in-frame clones and leaves some out. The sample has about 14,000 clones, 87% seen once; the top ten hold 65% to 70%. The sequences come from CD4+ or CD8+ T cells sorted from blood, collected in a trial of the OX40 agonist ivuxolimab. The receptors come from an adult with an advanced solid tumor such as melanoma, head and neck, liver or kidney cancer. The CDR3 runs from the conserved cysteine through the conserved F or W. Each record gives: V gene, D gene, J gene, clone size, CDR3 protein, CDR3 DNA. D genes are given only for firm matches. Clone size appears in some rows only: once, few, many, or a class for an expanded clone.

V gene: TRBV2
D gene: .
J gene: TRBJ2-7
clone size: .
CDR3 protein: CASSEGRKWEQYF
CDR3 DNA: TGTGCCAGCAGTGAAGGGAGAAAATGGGAGCAGTACTTC

V gene: TRBV7-6
D gene: TRBD2
J gene: TRBJ2-1
clone size: .
CDR3 protein: CASSLGLAGLEQFF
CDR3 DNA: TGTGCCAGCAGTTTGGGACTAGCTGGTCTTGAGCAGTTCTTC

V gene: TRBV6-5
D gene: .
J gene: TRBJ1-5
clone size: .
CDR3 protein: CASSLLGVSNQPQHF
CDR3 DNA: TGTGCCAGCAGTTTGTTAGGGGTTAGCAATCAGCCCCAGCATTTT

V gene: TRBV19
D gene: .
J gene: TRBJ2-7
clone size: .
CDR3 protein: CASSMGGNYEQYF
CDR3 DNA: TGTGCCAGTAGTATGGGGGGCAACTACGAGCAGTACTTC

V gene: TRBV6-5
D gene: TRBD1
J gene: TRBJ2-7
clone size: .
CDR3 protein: CATAGGQGAFEQYF
CDR3 DNA: TGTGCCACAGCTGGGGGACAGGGGGCGTTCGAGCAGTACTTC

V gene: TRBV5-1
D gene: TRBD1
J gene: TRBJ2-5
clone size: once
CDR3 protein: CASSLLGGYQETQYF
CDR3 DNA: TGCGCCAGCAGCTTGCTAGGGGGCTACCAAGAGACCCAGTACTTC

V gene: TRBV18
D gene: .
J gene: TRBJ1-1
clone size: .
CDR3 protein: CASSPPGGLMNTEAFF
CDR3 DNA: TGTGCCAGCTCACCACCGGGGGGCTTGATGAACACTGAAGCTTTCTTT

V gene: TRBV15
D gene: .
J gene: TRBJ1-1
clone size: .
CDR3 protein: CATTSGPNTEAFF
CDR3 DNA: TGTGCCACCACATCGGGGCCGAACACTGAAGCTTTCTTT

V gene: TRBV5-1
D gene: .
J gene: TRBJ2-1
clone size: .
CDR3 protein: CASSFQGTEQFF
CDR3 DNA: TGCGCCAGCAGTTTCCAGGGAACTGAGCAGTTCTTC

V gene: TRBV5-1
D gene: .
J gene: TRBJ2-7
clone size: once
CDR3 protein: CASSPGASREQYF
CDR3 DNA: TGCGCCAGCAGCCCCGGAGCTAGCCGCGAGCAGTACTTC

V gene: TRBV4-3
D gene: TRBD1
J gene: TRBJ1-3
clone size: .
CDR3 protein: CASLTTGPGNTIYF
CDR3 DNA: TGCGCCAGCTTAACGACAGGGCCTGGAAACACCATATATTTT

V gene: TRBV6-8
D gene: TRBD1
J gene: TRBJ2-7
clone size: .
CDR3 protein: CASSPGTVSYEQYF
CDR3 DNA: TGTGCCAGCAGCCCTGGGACAGTGTCCTACGAGCAGTACTTC

V gene: TRBV4-3
D gene: TRBD2
J gene: TRBJ2-7
clone size: .
CDR3 protein: CASSQDRGGLGEQYF
CDR3 DNA: TGCGCCAGCAGCCAAGATCGGGGAGGGCTCGGCGAGCAGTACTTC

V gene: TRBV11-3
D gene: .
J gene: TRBJ1-1
clone size: .
CDR3 protein: CASSLRGPEAFF
CDR3 DNA: TGTGCCAGCAGCTTACGGGGACCTGAAGCTTTCTTT

V gene: TRBV14
D gene: TRBD2
J gene: TRBJ2-7
clone size: .
CDR3 protein: CASSFGLAGGVDEQYF
CDR3 DNA: TGTGCCAGCAGCTTCGGACTAGCGGGGGGGGTGGACGAGCAGTACTTC

V gene: TRBV7-2
D gene: .
J gene: TRBJ2-7
clone size: .
CDR3 protein: CASSLARGPYEQYF
CDR3 DNA: TGTGCCAGCAGCTTAGCCCGGGGACCCTACGAGCAGTACTTC

V gene: TRBV6-5
D gene: .
J gene: TRBJ1-1
clone size: .
CDR3 protein: CASRTQDSMNTEAFF
CDR3 DNA: TGTGCCAGCAGAACCCAAGACAGCATGAACACTGAAGCTTTCTTT

V gene: TRBV19
D gene: TRBD1
J gene: TRBJ1-1
clone size: once
CDR3 protein: CASSTTGLDTEAFF
CDR3 DNA: TGTGCCAGTAGTACGACAGGGTTGGACACTGAAGCTTTCTTT

V gene: TRBV19
D gene: .
J gene: TRBJ1-2
clone size: .
CDR3 protein: CASSNSNNYGYTF
CDR3 DNA: TGTGCCAGTAGTAACAGCAACAACTATGGCTACACCTTC

V gene: TRBV6-6
D gene: TRBD2
J gene: TRBJ2-1
clone size: .
CDR3 protein: CASTRTSGSHNEQFF
CDR3 DNA: TGTGCCAGCACCCGGACTAGCGGGAGTCACAATGAGCAGTTCTTC

V gene: TRBV5-4
D gene: TRBD2
J gene: TRBJ2-5
clone size: .
CDR3 protein: CASSFWVAGGETQYF
CDR3 DNA: TGTGCCAGCAGCTTTTGGGTAGCGGGGGGGGAGACCCAGTACTTC

V gene: TRBV30
D gene: .
J gene: TRBJ1-1
clone size: .
CDR3 protein: CAWSHDAYTEAFF
CDR3 DNA: TGTGCCTGGAGTCATGACGCCTACACTGAAGCTTTCTTT

V gene: TRBV9
D gene: TRBD2
J gene: TRBJ2-3
clone size: once
CDR3 protein: CASSVGGRTDTQYF
CDR3 DNA: TGTGCCAGCAGCGTAGGCGGGAGGACAGATACGCAGTATTTT

V gene: TRBV5-8
D gene: .
J gene: TRBJ1-1
clone size: .
CDR3 protein: CASSFGYGGTEAFF
CDR3 DNA: TGTGCCAGCAGCTTTGGATATGGGGGAACTGAAGCTTTCTTT

V gene: TRBV5-5
D gene: .
J gene: TRBJ2-3
clone size: once
CDR3 protein: CASSLGLWVLGTDTQYF
CDR3 DNA: TGTGCCAGCAGCTTGGGTCTATGGGTACTGGGCACAGATACGCAGTATTTT

V gene: TRBV11-3
D gene: .
J gene: TRBJ2-1
clone size: .
CDR3 protein: CASSLGSSLPEQFF
CDR3 DNA: TGTGCCAGCAGCTTAGGAAGTAGTTTACCGGAGCAGTTCTTC

V gene: TRBV7-3
D gene: TRBD2
J gene: TRBJ2-5
clone size: .
CDR3 protein: CASSPRLAGGWETQYF
CDR3 DNA: TGTGCCAGCAGCCCCCGACTAGCGGGAGGCTGGGAGACCCAGTACTTC

V gene: TRBV5-1
D gene: .
J gene: TRBJ1-4
clone size: .
CDR3 protein: CASSLRQSTNEKLFF
CDR3 DNA: TGCGCCAGCAGCCTCCGACAGTCAACTAATGAAAAACTGTTTTTT

V gene: TRBV5-4
D gene: TRBD1
J gene: TRBJ1-4
clone size: .
CDR3 protein: CASSLHRGGANEKLFF
CDR3 DNA: TGTGCCAGCAGCTTGCACAGGGGGGGAGCTAATGAAAAACTGTTTTTT

V gene: TRBV6-1
D gene: .
J gene: TRBJ2-1
clone size: .
CDR3 protein: CATHRRSNEQFF
CDR3 DNA: TGTGCCACCCACCGTAGGTCCAATGAGCAGTTCTTC

V gene: TRBV20-1
D gene: .
J gene: TRBJ1-2
clone size: many
CDR3 protein: CSASQGKSYTF
CDR3 DNA: TGCAGTGCTAGTCAGGGGAAGAGCTACACCTTC

V gene: TRBV7-8
D gene: TRBD1
J gene: TRBJ2-7
clone size: .
CDR3 protein: CASSSKQDRALEQYF
CDR3 DNA: TGTGCCAGCAGCTCGAAACAGGACAGGGCCTTGGAGCAGTACTTC

V gene: TRBV15
D gene: .
J gene: TRBJ1-2
clone size: .
CDR3 protein: CATSPGGGYGYTF
CDR3 DNA: TGTGCCACCAGCCCCGGGGGGGGCTATGGCTACACCTTC

V gene: TRBV4-2
D gene: .
J gene: TRBJ2-7
clone size: .
CDR3 protein: CASSQDRGQGYEQYF
CDR3 DNA: TGTGCCAGCAGCCAAGATCGGGGACAAGGCTACGAGCAGTACTTC

V gene: TRBV7-3
D gene: .
J gene: TRBJ1-1
clone size: .
CDR3 protein: CASSFGDRELHTEAFF
CDR3 DNA: TGTGCCAGCAGCTTTGGGGACCGGGAATTGCACACTGAAGCTTTCTTT

V gene: TRBV4-2
D gene: TRBD2
J gene: TRBJ2-3
clone size: .
CDR3 protein: CASSQEVGLAGDTDTQYF
CDR3 DNA: TGTGCCAGCAGCCAAGAGGTGGGACTAGCGGGGGACACAGATACGCAGTATTTT